Detailed here is one T cell receptor beta chain. What it binds is not known. The CDR3 runs to 14 residues. In germline, CDR1 is SGHVS, CDR2 FNYEAQ. V was clipped by 1 base and J by 2 bases, with 7 bases between them. The data belong to a study of T cell responses to AZD1222 COVID-19 vaccine. Study-wide points: Unmutated variant regions are reportedly targeted by nearly half of spike-specific TCRs. Seropositive AZD1222 recipients at baseline numbered only five or six.

Assay used: immunoSEQ multiplex PCR; TCRdb lists only in-frame clones, some missing. The sample has about 110,000 clones, 89% seen once. The sequence came from an adult in good health. This chain connects TRBV7-6 to TRBJ2-3; TRBD2 might be the D (5 bases). The sample was peripheral blood, taken on day 0 of AZD1222 vaccination. The CDR3 region has the DNA TGTGCCAGCAGCTTAGACGGGATCACAGATACGCAGTATTTT. Translating it yields CASSLDGITDTQYF.